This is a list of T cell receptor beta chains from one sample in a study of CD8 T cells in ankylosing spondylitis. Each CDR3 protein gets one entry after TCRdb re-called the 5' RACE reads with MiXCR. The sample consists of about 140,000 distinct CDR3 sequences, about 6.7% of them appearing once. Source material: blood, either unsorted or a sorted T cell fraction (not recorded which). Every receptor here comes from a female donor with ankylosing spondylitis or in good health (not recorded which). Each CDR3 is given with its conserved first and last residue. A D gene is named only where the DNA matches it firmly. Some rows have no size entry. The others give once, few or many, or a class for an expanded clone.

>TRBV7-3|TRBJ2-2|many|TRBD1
CASSADRDGELFF
TGTGCCAGCAGCGCAGACAGGGACGGGGAGCTGTTTTTT
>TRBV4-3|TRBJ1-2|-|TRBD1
CASSQDPRGAGYGYTF
TGCGCCAGCAGCCAAGATCCCAGGGGGGCGGGTTATGGCTACACCTTC
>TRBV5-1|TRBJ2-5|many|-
CASSPLSGSQETQYF
TGCGCCAGCAGCCCCCTCTCGGGGTCCCAAGAGACCCAGTACTTC
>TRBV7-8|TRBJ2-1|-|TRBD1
CASSKAEDRRLYNEQFF
TGTGCCAGCAGCAAAGCGGAGGACAGGAGATTATACAATGAGCAGTTCTTC
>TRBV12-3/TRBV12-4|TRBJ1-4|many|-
CASSLARRGRGKLFF
TGTGCCAGCAGTTTAGCGAGAAGAGGCCGGGGGAAACTGTTTTTT
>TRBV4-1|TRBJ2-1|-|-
CASSQTRDDYNEQFF
TGCGCCAGCAGCCAAACAAGGGATGACTACAATGAGCAGTTCTTC
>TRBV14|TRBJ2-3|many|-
CASSQARPSTDTQYF
TGTGCCAGCAGCCAAGCCAGGCCTAGCACAGATACGCAGTATTTT
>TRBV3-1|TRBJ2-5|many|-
CASSQETFETQYF
TGTGCCAGCAGCCAAGAAACTTTTGAGACCCAGTACTTC
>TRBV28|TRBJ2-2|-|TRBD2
CASSLSGGAEELFF
TGTGCCAGCAGTCTGAGCGGGGGGGCCGAGGAGCTGTTTTTT
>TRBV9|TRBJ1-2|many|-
CASSVAEGYGYTF
TGTGCCAGCAGCGTAGCTGAGGGCTATGGCTACACCTTC
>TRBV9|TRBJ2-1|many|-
CASSVGGSGYNEQFF
TGTGCCAGCAGCGTAGGAGGTAGCGGATACAATGAGCAGTTCTTC
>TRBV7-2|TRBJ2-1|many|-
CASSFLTVNEQFF
TGTGCCAGCAGCTTTCTAACCGTCAATGAGCAGTTCTTC
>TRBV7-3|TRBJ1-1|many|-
CASSLGGTNTEAFF
TGTGCCAGCAGCTTGGGGGGCACAAACACTGAAGCTTTCTTT
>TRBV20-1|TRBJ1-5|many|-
CSARVRVDQPQHF
TGCAGTGCTAGAGTCAGGGTTGATCAGCCCCAGCATTTT
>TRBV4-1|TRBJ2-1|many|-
CASSQGNNEQFF
TGCGCCAGCAGCCAGGGAAACAATGAGCAGTTCTTC
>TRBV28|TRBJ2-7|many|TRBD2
CASSSAGGGHSYEQYF
TGTGCCAGCAGTTCCGCGGGGGGGGGGCACTCCTACGAGCAGTACTTC
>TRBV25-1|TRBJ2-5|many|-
CASSNPRTVQETQYF
TGTGCCAGCAGCAACCCCAGGACAGTCCAAGAGACCCAGTACTTC
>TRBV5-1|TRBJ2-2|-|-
CASSLKPGELFF
TGCGCCAGCAGCTTGAAGCCCGGGGAGCTGTTTTTT
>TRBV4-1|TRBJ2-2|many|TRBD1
CASSRYPDREVGELFF
TGCGCCAGCAGCCGTTATCCGGACAGGGAGGTCGGGGAGCTGTTTTTT
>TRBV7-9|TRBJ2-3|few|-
CASSSDYHRADTQYF
TGTGCCAGCAGCTCGGACTATCACAGGGCAGATACGCAGTATTTT
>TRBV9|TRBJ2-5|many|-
CASSLLPRQAQETQYF
TGTGCCAGCAGCCTACTCCCACGACAGGCCCAAGAGACCCAGTACTTC
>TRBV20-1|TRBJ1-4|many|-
CSARWIGSEKLFF
TGCAGTGCTAGGTGGATCGGGAGTGAAAAACTGTTTTTT
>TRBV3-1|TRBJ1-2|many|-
CASSPRAGGYTF
TGTGCCAGCTCCCCTCGGGCCGGGGGCTACACCTTC
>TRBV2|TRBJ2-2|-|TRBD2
CASTSTSGVPGELFF
TGTGCCAGCACTTCGACTAGCGGGGTGCCCGGGGAGCTGTTTTTT